One sample yielded the 10 T cell receptor beta chains listed below, sequenced in a study of molecular identifiers for immune sequencing clone quantification. TCRdb used MiXCR to reprocess the PCR reads, holding one entry per CDR3 protein. The sample lists 300,000 to 400,000 distinct CDR3 sequences, about a fifth seen once, with under 0.95% in the top ten. Input material: naive CD8+ T cells from blood, with Jurkat cell RNA spiked in. Subset denoted: FACS-sorted CD8+CD4-CCR7+CD45RA+ naive T cells. The receptors originated from a human donor in good health. Some libraries in this study had Jurkat cell RNA spiked in.

Concerning this clonotype: This may be a read error: a much more frequent sequence differs by one nucleotide. The conserved phenylalanine or tryptophan normally closing the CDR3 is absent here, so this likely arose from a read error. The V call is TRBV7-3, the J call TRBJ1-1, with 7 positions matching TRBD1. The V segment lost 5 bases and the J segment 4 bases; nucleotides outside the gene matches: 7. Germline V gives CDR1 SGHTA, CDR2 FQGTGA. CDR3 length: 14 residues. CDR3 coding DNA: TGTGCCAGCAGCCCGACGACAGGGATCACTGAAGCTTTCCTT. It codes for CASSPTTGITEAFL.

There are many counts of this clonotype. The J gene is TRBJ1-1, the V gene TRBV19; 7 nucleotides line up with TRBD1. Germline V lookup: CDR1 LNHDA, CDR2 SQIVND (reference sequence). The V segment lost 3 bases and the J segment 4 bases; nucleotides outside the gene matches: 5. CDR3 length: 14 amino acids. In DNA, the CDR3 is TGTGCCAGTAGTATCGACAGGGCGGGCACTGAAGCTTTCTTT. This sequence encodes CASSIDRAGTEAFF.

Only one count was recorded for this clonotype. A much larger clone differs from this one at a single base, so this may be a read error. As the CDR3 is not closed by the conserved phenylalanine or tryptophan, this likely results from a read error. This chain connects TRBV4-3 to TRBJ1-5; D is possibly TRBD1 (5 bases). Trimming shortened V by 0 bases and J by 7 bases, and 16 bases separated the two germline ends. Germline-derived CDR1 and CDR2 are LGHNA and YSLEER. The CDR3 runs to 16 residues. CDR3 nucleotide sequence: TGCGCCAGCAGCCAAGATGCGGCGGGGCGCGAACAGCCCCAGCATCTT. Translation gives CASSQDAAGREQPQHL.

In its sample, this clonotype was seen a few times. The V call is TRBV6-2 or TRBV6-3, the J call TRBJ2-2; D unclear. Germline values: CDR1 MNHEY, CDR2 SVGEGT. CDR3 length equals 16 residues. Trimming cost V 2 bases and J 7 bases, with 17 bases left between them. In DNA, the CDR3 is TGTGCCAGCAGTTACGTCTTTGAGGAATATGGCGGGGAGCTGTTTTTT. It codes for CASSYVFEEYGGELFF.

This clonotype has a count of ten or more. This sequence joins TRBV20-1 and TRBJ2-5, with 8 bases matching TRBD2. The V gene's germline CDR1 is DFQATT and CDR2 SNEGSKA (reference sequence). V shed 1 base and J 2 bases; nucleotides not matched to a gene: 12. The CDR3 length is 17 residues. In nucleotides, the CDR3 is TGCAGTGCTAGAGTAGTACTAGCGGAAGCCAATCAAGAGACCCAGTACTTC. Its translation is CSARVVLAEANQETQYF.

At least ten counts were recorded for this clonotype. V is TRBV20-1 and J is TRBJ1-2, with TRBD1 matching 10 bases. The CDR3 length is 14 residues. V shed 1 base and J 12 bases; nucleotides not matched to a gene: 11. Germline V lookup: CDR1 DFQATT, CDR2 SNEGSKA (reference sequence). The CDR3 region is CSARVLGQGVENTF. The CDR3 coding sequence is TGCAGTGCTAGAGTCCTCGGACAGGGGGTTGAGAACACCTTC.

This chain links TRBV6-2 or TRBV6-3 with TRBJ2-1; TRBD2 matches at 12 bases. The CDR3 covers 16 residues. Germline V gene sequence: CDR1 MNHEY, CDR2 SVGEGT. V shed 5 bases, J shed 6 bases, and the junction held 8 bases outside the gene matches. The CDR3 here is CASSKTTSGSTNEQFF. CDR3 nucleotides: TGTGCCAGCAGTAAAACGACTAGCGGGAGCACCAATGAGCAGTTCTTC.

A word on this clonotype: A much more abundant neighbour one base away suggests this may be a read error. The CDR3 protein is CAGSNAGDISYEQYF. In DNA, the CDR3 is TGTGCCGGCAGTAACGCAGGGGATATATCCTACGAGCAGTACTTC. The V gene is TRBV6-6, the J gene TRBJ2-7; possible D gene TRBD1, 6 bases. Germline V CDR1 and CDR2: MNHNY, SVGAGI (reference sequence). The CDR3 has 15 amino acids.

This clonotype was seen many times. The genes are TRBV5-1 and TRBJ2-7; 12 nucleotides line up with TRBD2. The CDR3 has 16 residues. Germline trimming cut 4 bases from V and 4 bases from J; bases unmatched to any gene: 9. Germline V gene data show CDR1 as SGHRS and CDR2 as YFSETQ. For the CDR3, the DNA is TGCGCCAGCAGCCCCCGAACGACTAGCGGGAGTTACGAGCAGTACTTC. Translation gives CASSPRTTSGSYEQYF.

Regarding this clonotype: A read error is possible here, since a much larger clone lies one base away. The V call is TRBV2, the J call TRBJ2-1; TRBD1 aligns across 9 bases. There are 15 residues in the CDR3. Germline loops: CDR1 SNHLY, CDR2 FYNNEI. The junction had 5 bases not matched to a gene; V was cut back by 3 bases and J by 5 bases. DNA for the CDR3: TGTGCCAGCAGTGATGGACAGGGGCCCAACAATGAGCAGTTCTTC. The encoded protein is CASSDGQGPNNEQFF. Full variable domain (missing parts from reference TRBV2 and TRBJ2-1): EPEVTQTPSHQVTQMGQEVILRCVPISNHLYFYWYRQILGQKVEFLVSFYNNEISEKSEIFDDQFSVERPDGSNFTLKIRSTKLEDSAMYFCASSDGQGPNNEQFFGPGTRLTVL.